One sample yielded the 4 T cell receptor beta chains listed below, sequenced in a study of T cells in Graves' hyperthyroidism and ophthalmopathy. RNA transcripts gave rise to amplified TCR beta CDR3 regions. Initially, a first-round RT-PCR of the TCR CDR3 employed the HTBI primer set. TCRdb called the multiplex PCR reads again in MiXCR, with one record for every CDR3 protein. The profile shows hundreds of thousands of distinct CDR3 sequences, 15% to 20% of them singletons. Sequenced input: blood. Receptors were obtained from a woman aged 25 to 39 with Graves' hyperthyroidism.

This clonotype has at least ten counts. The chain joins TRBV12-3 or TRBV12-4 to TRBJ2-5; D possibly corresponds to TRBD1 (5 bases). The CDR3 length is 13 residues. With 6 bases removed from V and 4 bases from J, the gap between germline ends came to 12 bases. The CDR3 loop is CASRGSQGETQYF. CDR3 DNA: TGTGCCAGCAGGGGGTCTCAGGGAGAGACCCAGTACTTC.

CDR3 protein: CSAPRLGQPHNEQFF. The CDR3 nucleotides read TGCAGTGCCCCGAGGTTGGGACAGCCTCACAATGAGCAGTTCTTC. The V gene is TRBV20-1, the J gene TRBJ2-1; 7 bases match TRBD1. Germline loops: CDR1 DFQATT, CDR2 SNEGSKA (reference sequence). There are 15 residues in the CDR3. V was pared by 6 bases and J by 5 bases, with 13 bases of the junction left unmatched.

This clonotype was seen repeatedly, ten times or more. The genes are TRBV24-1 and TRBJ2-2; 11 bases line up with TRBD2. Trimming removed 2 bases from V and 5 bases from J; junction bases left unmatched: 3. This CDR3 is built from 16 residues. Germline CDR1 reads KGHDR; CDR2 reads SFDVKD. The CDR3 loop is CATSDYASGGTGELFF. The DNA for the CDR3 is TGTGCCACCAGTGATTATGCTAGCGGGGGGACCGGGGAGCTGTTTTTT.

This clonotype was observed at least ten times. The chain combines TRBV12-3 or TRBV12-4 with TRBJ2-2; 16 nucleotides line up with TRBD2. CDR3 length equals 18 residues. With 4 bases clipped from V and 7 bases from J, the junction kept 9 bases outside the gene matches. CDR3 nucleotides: TGTGCCAGCAGTTCTGCCGGGACTAGCGGGAGGGCCGACGGGGAGCTGTTTTTT. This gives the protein CASSSAGTSGRADGELFF.